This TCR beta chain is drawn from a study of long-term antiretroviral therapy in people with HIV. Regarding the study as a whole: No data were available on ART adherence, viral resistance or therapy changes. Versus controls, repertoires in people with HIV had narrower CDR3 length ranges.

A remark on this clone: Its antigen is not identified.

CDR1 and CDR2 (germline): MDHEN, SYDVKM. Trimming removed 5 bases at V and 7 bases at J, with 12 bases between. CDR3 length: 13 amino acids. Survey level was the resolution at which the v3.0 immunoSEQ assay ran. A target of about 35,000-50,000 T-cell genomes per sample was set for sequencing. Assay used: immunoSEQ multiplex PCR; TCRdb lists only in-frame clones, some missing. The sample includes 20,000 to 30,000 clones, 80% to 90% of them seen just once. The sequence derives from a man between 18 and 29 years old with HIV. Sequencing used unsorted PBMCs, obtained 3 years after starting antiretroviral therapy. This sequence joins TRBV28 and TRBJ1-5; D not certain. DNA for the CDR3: TGTGCCAGCAGTCCCTCCGACCGCCAGCCCCAGCATTTT. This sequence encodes CASSPSDRQPQHF.